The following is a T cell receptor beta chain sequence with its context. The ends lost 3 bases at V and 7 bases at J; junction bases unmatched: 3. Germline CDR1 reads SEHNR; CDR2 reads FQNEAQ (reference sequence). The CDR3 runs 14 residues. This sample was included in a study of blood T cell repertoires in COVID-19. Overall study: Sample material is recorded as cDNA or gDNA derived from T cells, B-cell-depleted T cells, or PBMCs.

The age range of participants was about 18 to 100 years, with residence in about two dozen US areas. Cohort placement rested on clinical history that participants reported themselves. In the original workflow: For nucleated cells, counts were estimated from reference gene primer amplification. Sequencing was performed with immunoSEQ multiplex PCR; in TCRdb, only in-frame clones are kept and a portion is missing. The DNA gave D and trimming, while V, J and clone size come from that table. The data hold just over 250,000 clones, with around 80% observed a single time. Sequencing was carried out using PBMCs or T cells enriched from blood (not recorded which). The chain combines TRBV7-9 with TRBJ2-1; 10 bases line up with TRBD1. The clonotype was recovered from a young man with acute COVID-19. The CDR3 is CASSLGDRGNEQFF. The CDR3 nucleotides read TGTGCCAGCAGCTTGGGGGACAGGGGAAATGAGCAGTTCTTC.